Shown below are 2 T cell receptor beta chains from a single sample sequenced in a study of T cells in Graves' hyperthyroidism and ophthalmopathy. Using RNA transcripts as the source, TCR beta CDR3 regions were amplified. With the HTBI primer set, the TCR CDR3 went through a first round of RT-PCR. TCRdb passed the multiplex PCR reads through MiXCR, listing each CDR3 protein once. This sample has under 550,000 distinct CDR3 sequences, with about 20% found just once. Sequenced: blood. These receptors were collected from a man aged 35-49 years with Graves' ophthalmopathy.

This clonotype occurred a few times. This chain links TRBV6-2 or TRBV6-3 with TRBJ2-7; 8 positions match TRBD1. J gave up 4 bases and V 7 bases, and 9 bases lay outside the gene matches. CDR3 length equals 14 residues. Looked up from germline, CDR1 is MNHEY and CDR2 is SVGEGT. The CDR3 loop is CASTSGTGPYEQYF. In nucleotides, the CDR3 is TGTGCCAGCACCTCCGGGACAGGACCTTACGAGCAGTACTTC.

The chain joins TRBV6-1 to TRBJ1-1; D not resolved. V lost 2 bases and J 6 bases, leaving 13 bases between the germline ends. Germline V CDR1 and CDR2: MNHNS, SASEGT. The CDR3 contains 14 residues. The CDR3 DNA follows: TGTGCCAGCAGTGAAAATCTGGGAAGTCCTGAAGCTTTCTTT. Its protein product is CASSENLGSPEAFF.